This T cell receptor beta chain was found in a study of cytomegalovirus exposure and HLA in healthy donors. Turning to this clone: Its target is unknown.

Study-wide results and caveats: The CMV antigen specificity of a few CMV-associated chains was confirmed through in vitro analysis. The authors listed over 150 TCR beta chains as cytomegalovirus-associated.

The PCR contained 60 Vbeta and 13 Jbeta primers. Clones were read by immunoSEQ multiplex PCR, and TCRdb kept only the in-frame ones, dropping some. This sample has about 160,000 clones, with approximately 84% found just once. Between the trimmed V and J ends, which lost 6 bases and 2 bases, there was a span of 2 bases. This CDR3 comprises 10 residues. Germline loops: CDR1 MDHEN, CDR2 SYDVKM. The sequenced material came from PBMCs. This receptor was identified in a woman between 40 and 50 years old in good health and CMV-seropositive. The chain links TRBV28 to TRBJ2-7; no definite D call. The CDR3 here is CASSTYEQYF. The CDR3 nucleotides are TGTGCCAGCAGCACCTACGAGCAGTACTTC.